Presented here are 8 T cell receptor beta chains from one specimen sequenced in a study of blood T cell repertoires in COVID-19. Profiling relied on immunoSEQ multiplex PCR, and the TCRdb table lists in-frame clones only, not all of them. Seen here are approximately 500,000 clones, less than 90% observed once, and the top ten hold 7.5% to 9.5%. The specimen sequenced was peripheral blood. The receptors here all came from a woman between 45 and 65 years old with COVID-19, enrolled during active disease.

V is TRBV6-5 and J is TRBJ1-1; the D is unclear. The CDR3 loop spans 14 amino acids. V was pared by 2 bases and J by 1 base, with 8 bases between. From germline, CDR1 is MNHEY and CDR2 SVGAGI. The CDR3 spells CASSYSLANTEAFF. The CDR3 DNA sequence: TGTGCCAGCAGTTACAGTCTAGCGAACACTGAAGCTTTCTTT.

The gene calls are TRBV13 and TRBJ2-1, with D possibly matching TRBD1 (5 bases). There are 13 residues in the CDR3. With 7 bases removed from V and 7 bases from J, the gap between germline ends came to 14 bases. Looked up from germline, CDR1 is PRHDT and CDR2 is FYEKMQ (reference sequence). The CDR3 sequence: CASTTPQGNEQFF. The CDR3 nucleotides are TGTGCCAGCACCACACCCCAGGGAAATGAGCAGTTCTTC. Variable domain in full (rest from reference TRBV13 and TRBJ2-1): AAGVIQSPRHLIKEKRETATLKCYPIPRHDTVYWYQQGPGQDPQFLISFYEKMQSDKGSIPDRFSAQQFSDYHSELNMSSLELGDSALYFCASTTPQGNEQFFGPGTRLTVL.

This clone was seen once. The rearrangement joins TRBV7-9 to TRBJ1-1, with a tentative D call TRBD1 (6 bases). V lost 4 bases to trimming and J lost 10 bases, with 22 bases between them. Germline CDR1 is SEHNR and CDR2 is FQNEAQ (reference sequence). This CDR3 has 15 residues. As DNA, the CDR3 is TGTGCCAGCAGCTCATCACCCGGGGGGCATCGAGGAGCTTTCTTT. Protein sequence: CASSSSPGGHRGAFF.

The chain links TRBV5-1 to TRBJ1-4; tentative D call: TRBD1 (5 bases). V was trimmed by 1 base and J by 5 bases, leaving 15 bases between them. Germline V gene lookup returns CDR1 SGHRS and CDR2 YFSETQ. The CDR3 has 16 amino acids. CDR3 region: CASSLKQVTANEKLFF. CDR3 nucleotide sequence: TGCGCCAGCAGCTTGAAACAGGTGACTGCCAATGAAAAACTGTTTTTT.

The rearrangement links TRBV19 to TRBJ1-1, with D perhaps TRBD1 (6 bases). CDR1 LNHDA and CDR2 SQIVND come from the germline V gene (reference sequence). V was cut by 4 bases and J by 6 bases, with 18 bases left in between. The CDR3 is 15 residues long. The CDR3, as DNA: TGTGCCAGTAGTACCTTACCGGACAGTTCGGCTGAAGCTTTCTTT. Its protein is CASSTLPDSSAEAFF.

The chain couples TRBV29-1 to TRBJ1-2, with TRBD1 matching over 8 bases. CDR3 size: 15 residues. The germline CDR1 and CDR2 sequences are SQVTM and ANQGSEA. The V and J ends lost 4 bases and 6 bases, in that order; junction bases with no gene match: 13. In nucleotides, the CDR3 is TGCAGCGTTGCGGCCCCAGGGGGCGTATTTAATGGCTACACCTTC. Translated, it gives CSVAAPGGVFNGYTF.

For this clone: Other DNA sequences in the sample encode the same CDR3. CDR3 sequence reads: CASSTQTGGTEAFF. The CDR3 DNA reads TGTGCCAGTAGTACTCAGACAGGGGGGACTGAAGCTTTCTTT. V usage is TRBV19 and J usage is TRBJ1-1; the match to TRBD1 covers 9 bases. The CDR3 spans 14 residues. Germline V gene sequence: CDR1 LNHDA, CDR2 SQIVND (reference sequence). Germline trimming cut 4 bases from V and 5 bases from J; bases unmatched to any gene: 5.

V usage is TRBV3-1 (or the pseudogene TRBV3-2) and J usage is TRBJ2-3, with TRBD2 identical over 8 bases. V was pared by 1 base and J by 4 bases, with 10 bases of the junction left unmatched. CDR1 is LGHDT and CDR2 is YNNKEL in the germline V gene (reference sequence). The CDR3 is made up of 17 amino acids. CDR3 protein: CASSQAGAGVGADTQYF. In DNA form, the CDR3 reads TGTGCCAGCAGCCAAGCTGGAGCGGGGGTGGGGGCAGATACGCAGTATTTT.